This T cell receptor (beta chain) was identified during a study of blood T cell repertoires in COVID-19. Study-wide background: Donors in the United States, Italy and Spain gave samples during acute or convalescent COVID-19. The cDNA or gDNA used as material had been derived from T cells, B-cell-depleted T cells, or PBMCs.

This clone was picked up one time. Per germline, CDR1 LGHDT and CDR2 YNNKEL (reference sequence). V lost 0 bases and J 0 bases, leaving 9 bases between the germline ends. The CDR3 extends over 17 amino acids. Participants were aged about 18 to 89 years, lived in around 22 US areas, and enrolled virtually. Libraries were prepared by immunoSEQ multiplex PCR; TCRdb keeps only in-frame clonotypes and omits some of them. The sample includes about 220,000 clones, 86% of them seen just once. V gene TRBV3-1 (or the pseudogene TRBV3-2) combines with J gene TRBJ1-6; D gene ambiguous. Sequencing used PBMCs or T cells enriched from blood (not recorded which). This TCR derives from a woman in her forties with acute COVID-19. The CDR3, as DNA: TGTGCCAGCAGCCAAGATTATGGGAGCTCCTATAATTCACCCCTCCACTTT. It encodes CASSQDYGSSYNSPLHF.